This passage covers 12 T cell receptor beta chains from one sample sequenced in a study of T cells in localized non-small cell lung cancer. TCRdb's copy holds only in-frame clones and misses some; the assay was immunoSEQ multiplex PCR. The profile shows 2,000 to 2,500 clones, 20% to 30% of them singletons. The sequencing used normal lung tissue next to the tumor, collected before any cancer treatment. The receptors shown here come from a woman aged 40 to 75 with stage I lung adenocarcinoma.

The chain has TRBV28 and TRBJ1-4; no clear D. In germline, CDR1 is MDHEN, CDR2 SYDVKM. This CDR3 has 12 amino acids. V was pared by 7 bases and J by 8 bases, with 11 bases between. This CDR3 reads CASNQNEEKLFF. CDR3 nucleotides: TGTGCCAGCAACCAGAATGAGGAAAAACTGTTTTTT.

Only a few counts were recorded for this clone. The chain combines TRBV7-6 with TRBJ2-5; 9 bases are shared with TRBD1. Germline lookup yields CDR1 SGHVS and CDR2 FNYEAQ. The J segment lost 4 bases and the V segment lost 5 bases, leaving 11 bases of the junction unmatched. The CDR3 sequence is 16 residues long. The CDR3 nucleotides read TGTGCCAGCAGCCCACCGGGACAGGGTTCTCGAGAGACCCAGTACTTC. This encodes CASSPPGQGSRETQYF.

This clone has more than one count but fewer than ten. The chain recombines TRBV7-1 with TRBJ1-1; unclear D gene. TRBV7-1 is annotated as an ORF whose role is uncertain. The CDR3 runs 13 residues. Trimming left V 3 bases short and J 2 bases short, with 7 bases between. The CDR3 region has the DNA TGTGCCAGCAGCTCCCAGAGTAACACTGAAGCTTTCTTT. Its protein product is CASSSQSNTEAFF.

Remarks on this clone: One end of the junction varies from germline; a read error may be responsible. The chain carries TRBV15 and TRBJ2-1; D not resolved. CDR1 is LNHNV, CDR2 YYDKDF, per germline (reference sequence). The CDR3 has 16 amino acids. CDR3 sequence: CASSRDVGVVMNEQFF. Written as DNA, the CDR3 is TGTGCCAGCAGCCGAGACGTAGGTGTTGTGATGAATGAGCAGTTCTTC.

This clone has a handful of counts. The chain's CDR3 is CASSDSVNEAFF. The CDR3 DNA reads as TGCGCCAGCAGTGATTCGGTGAATGAAGCTTTCTTT. The V gene is TRBV10-2, the J gene TRBJ1-1; D is unresolved. V was cut by 3 bases and J by 7 bases, with 9 bases left in between. CDR1 is WSHSY, CDR2 SAAADI, per germline. CDR3 size: 12 residues.

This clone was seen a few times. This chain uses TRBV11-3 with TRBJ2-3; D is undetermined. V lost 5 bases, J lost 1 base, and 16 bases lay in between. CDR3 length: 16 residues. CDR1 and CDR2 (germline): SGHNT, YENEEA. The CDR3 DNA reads TGTGCCAGCAGCCTAAGGTTGGGGATCGGCACAGATACGCAGTATTTT. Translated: CASSLRLGIGTDTQYF.

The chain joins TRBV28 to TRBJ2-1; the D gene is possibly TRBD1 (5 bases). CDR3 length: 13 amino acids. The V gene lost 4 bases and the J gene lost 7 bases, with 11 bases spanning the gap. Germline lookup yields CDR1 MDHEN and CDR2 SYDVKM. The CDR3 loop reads CASSSTAGNEQFF. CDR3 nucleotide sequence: TGTGCCAGCAGTTCGACCGCAGGGAATGAGCAGTTCTTC.

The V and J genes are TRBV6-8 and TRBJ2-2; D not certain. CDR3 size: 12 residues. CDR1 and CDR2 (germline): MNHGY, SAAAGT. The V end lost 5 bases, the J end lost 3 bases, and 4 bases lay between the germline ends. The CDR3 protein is CASSDDTGELFF. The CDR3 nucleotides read TGTGCCAGCAGTGACGACACCGGGGAGCTGTTTTTT.

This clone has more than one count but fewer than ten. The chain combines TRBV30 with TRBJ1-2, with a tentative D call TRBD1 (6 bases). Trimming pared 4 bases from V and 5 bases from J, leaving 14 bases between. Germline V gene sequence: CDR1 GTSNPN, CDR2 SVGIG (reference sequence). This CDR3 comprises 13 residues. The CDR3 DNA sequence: TGTGCCTGGAAAAGGGGGAGGGGTTATGGCTACACCTTC. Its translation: CAWKRGRGYGYTF.

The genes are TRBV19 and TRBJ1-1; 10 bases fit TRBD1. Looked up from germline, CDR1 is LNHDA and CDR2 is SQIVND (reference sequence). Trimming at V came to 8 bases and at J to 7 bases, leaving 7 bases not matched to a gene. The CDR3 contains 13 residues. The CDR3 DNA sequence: TGTGCCAGTCGACAGGGGGCGCGTGGTGAAGCTTTCTTT. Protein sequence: CASRQGARGEAFF.

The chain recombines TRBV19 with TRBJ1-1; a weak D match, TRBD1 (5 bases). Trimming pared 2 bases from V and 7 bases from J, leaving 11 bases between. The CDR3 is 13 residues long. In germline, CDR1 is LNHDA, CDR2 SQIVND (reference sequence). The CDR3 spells CASSIFEGNEAFF. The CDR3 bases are TGTGCCAGTAGTATATTTGAGGGGAATGAAGCTTTCTTT.

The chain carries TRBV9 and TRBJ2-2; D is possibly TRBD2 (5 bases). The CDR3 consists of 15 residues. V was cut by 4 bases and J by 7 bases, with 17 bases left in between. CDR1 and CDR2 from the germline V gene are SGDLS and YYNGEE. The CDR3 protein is CASSSTTISGGELFF. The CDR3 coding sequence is TGTGCCAGCAGCTCGACTACTATCTCGGGCGGGGAGCTGTTTTTT.